The 3 T cell receptor beta chains presented below share a single source sample, sequenced in a study of T cells in Graves' hyperthyroidism and ophthalmopathy. Authors of the study amplified TCR beta CDR3 regions from RNA transcripts. Carried out on the TCR CDR3, a first-round RT-PCR used the HTBI primer set. TCRdb reanalysed the multiplex PCR reads using MiXCR and keeps one entry per CDR3 protein. The data hold approximately 480,000 distinct CDR3 sequences, with under 25% observed a single time. The specimen sequenced was blood. These receptors were obtained from a man in his late teens or twenties with Graves' hyperthyroidism.

This clonotype was seen many times. A clone one base away is much larger, so this may be a read error. This chain links TRBV6-5 with TRBJ2-7; D is uncertain. V was shortened by 2 bases and J by 8 bases, with 13 bases between the two germline ends. From germline, CDR1 is MNHEY and CDR2 SVGAGI. The CDR3 consists of 13 residues. Here the CDR3 DNA reads TGTGCCAGCAGTTACCCCTTACCTGATAAGCAGTACTTC. This encodes CASSYPLPDKQYF.

The genes are TRBV6-5 and TRBJ1-2, with 7 bases fitting TRBD1. Germline V CDR1 and CDR2: MNHEY, SVGAGI. Trimming at V came to 2 bases and at J to 4 bases, leaving 7 bases not matched to a gene. The CDR3 extends over 15 amino acids. This CDR3 is CASSYGRGQPYGYTF. In DNA form, the CDR3 reads TGTGCCAGCAGTTACGGAAGGGGGCAACCCTATGGCTACACCTTC.

In its sample, this clonotype was seen many times. The rearrangement links TRBV13 to TRBJ2-5; D may be TRBD1 (6 bases). Germline CDR1 reads PRHDT; CDR2 reads FYEKMQ (reference sequence). The CDR3 contains 14 residues. V lost 3 bases, J lost 7 bases, and 15 bases lay in between. The CDR3 region is CASSFRGPQGTQYF. For the CDR3, the DNA is TGTGCCAGCAGCTTCCGGGGCCCACAGGGGACCCAGTACTTC.